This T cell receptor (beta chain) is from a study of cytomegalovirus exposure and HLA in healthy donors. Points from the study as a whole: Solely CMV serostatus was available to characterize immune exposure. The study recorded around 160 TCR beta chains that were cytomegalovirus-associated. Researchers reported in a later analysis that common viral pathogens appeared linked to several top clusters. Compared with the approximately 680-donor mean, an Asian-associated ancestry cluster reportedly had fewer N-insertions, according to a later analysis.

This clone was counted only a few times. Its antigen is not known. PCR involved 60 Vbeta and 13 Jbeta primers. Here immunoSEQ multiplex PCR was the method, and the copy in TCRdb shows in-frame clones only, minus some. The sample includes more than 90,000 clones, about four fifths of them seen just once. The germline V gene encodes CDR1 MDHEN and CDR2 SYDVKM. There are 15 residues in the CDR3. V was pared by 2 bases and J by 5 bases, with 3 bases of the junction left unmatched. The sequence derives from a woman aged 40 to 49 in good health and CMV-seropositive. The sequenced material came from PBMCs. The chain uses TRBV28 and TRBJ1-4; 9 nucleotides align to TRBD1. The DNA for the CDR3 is TGTGCCAGCAGTTTAACCGGACAGGGGAATGAAAAACTGTTTTTT. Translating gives CASSLTGQGNEKLFF.